This TCR beta chain was profiled in a study of T cell responses to AZD1222 COVID-19 vaccine. Germline V gene sequence: CDR1 MNHEY, CDR2 SVGAGI. The CDR3 contains 14 residues. The J segment lost 5 bases and the V segment lost 7 bases, leaving 8 bases of the junction unmatched. The study's findings and limits: Nearly half of spike-specific TCRs reportedly go after variant regions that carry no mutations. After the peak T cell response, and only then, were repertoires sampled. Just a handful of AZD1222 recipients tested seropositive at baseline. Dominant CD4 TCR responses targeted spike regions 160-218 and 743-854.

Of note for this clone: Its antigen remains unknown.

Profiling relied on immunoSEQ multiplex PCR, and the TCRdb table lists in-frame clones only, not all of them. The sample contains around 130,000 clones, approximately 93% of which appear only once. The V call is TRBV6-5, the J call TRBJ1-2; TRBD1 matches 9 bases. The TCR originated in an adult in good health. The sample here was peripheral blood, taken on day 0 of AZD1222 vaccination. The DNA of the CDR3 is TGTGCCAGCACTAGGGACAGGGAGCAATATGGCTACACCTTC. It yields the protein CASTRDREQYGYTF.